The following is a TCR beta chain sequence with its context. Its specificity is unknown. The primer mix had 60 Vbeta and 13 Jbeta primers. Generated by immunoSEQ multiplex PCR, the TCRdb table keeps only in-frame clones and is missing some. Of about 190,000 clones in the sample, roughly 77% were seen once. These data belong to a study of cytomegalovirus exposure and HLA in healthy donors. Broader study findings: A list of 150 or so TCR beta chains associated with cytomegalovirus was given.

Among the donors, all were healthy bone marrow donors. The CDR3 consists of 14 residues. CDR1 and CDR2 from the germline V gene are SGHVS and FNYEAQ. V gave up 3 bases and J gave up 6 bases; unmatched junction bases: 5. The sequencing input was PBMCs. The clonotype originates from a woman aged 25-40 years in good health and CMV-seropositive. V is TRBV7-6 and J is TRBJ2-7; TRBD2 matches 10 bases. The CDR3 nucleotides are TGTGCCAGCAGCTTCTCGGGACTAGCGACCGAGCAGTACTTC. Its translation: CASSFSGLATEQYF.